This T cell receptor beta chain emerged from a study of blood T cell repertoires in COVID-19. Study-level information: The analysed material was cDNA or gDNA that came from T cells, B-cell-depleted T cells, or PBMCs.

This clone was detected only a few times. The CDR3 is 15 residues long. Germline values: CDR1 SGHRS, CDR2 YFSETQ. The V gene end was trimmed by 0 bases and the J gene end by 4 bases; junction bases not matched to a gene: 2. Study processing details: From reference gene primer amplification, estimates of nucleated cell counts were derived. Repertoires were generated with immunoSEQ multiplex PCR, while TCRdb's copy carries only in-frame clones and drops some. The V and J calls and clone size are taken from that table; D and trimming were inferred from the DNA. The sample shows 55,000 to 65,000 clones, approximately 87% of them seen only once.

This receptor was identified in a man in his 60s with active or convalescent COVID-19. This chain links TRBV5-1 with TRBJ2-1; 9 bases match TRBD1. Input material: peripheral blood. CDR3 in DNA: TGCGCCAGCAGCTTGGCGACAGGGGGTTACAATGAGCAGTTCTTC. Translated: CASSLATGGYNEQFF.